Detailed here is one T cell receptor (beta chain). As yet, its antigen is unknown. This sample was included in a study of a mutant IDH1 vaccine in newly diagnosed glioma. Study summary: Vaccination was launched 4-6 weeks after radiotherapy alone, or with temozolomide cycles. Patients were pretreated with radiotherapy, temozolomide, or both, mostly both.

Indicated time point: week 11, during vaccination. The content of each vaccine dose was 300 ug of mutant IDH1 20-mer peptide, and topical imiquimod accompanied it. CDR3 length equals 14 residues. V lost 5 bases to trimming and J lost 0 bases, with 9 bases between them. Per the germline V gene, CDR1 is SGHTA and CDR2 is FQGNSA. Here immunoSEQ multiplex PCR was the method, and the copy in TCRdb shows in-frame clones only, minus some. The table lists some 130,000 clones, roughly 78% of them singletons. Findings and limits, study-wide: Shifts in the top peripheral T cell clonotypes seemed unrelated to pseudoprogression. Around 93% of patients showed vaccine-induced immune responses across multiple MHC alleles.

The clonotype comes from a man in his forties or fifties with glioma. This chain links TRBV7-2 with TRBJ2-3, with unresolved D. The material sequenced was PBMCs, taken from a glioma patient whose treatment included an IDH1 peptide vaccine. The CDR3 nucleotides are TGTGCCAGCAGCCCCGGACCGAGCACAGATACGCAGTATTTT. Protein product: CASSPGPSTDTQYF.